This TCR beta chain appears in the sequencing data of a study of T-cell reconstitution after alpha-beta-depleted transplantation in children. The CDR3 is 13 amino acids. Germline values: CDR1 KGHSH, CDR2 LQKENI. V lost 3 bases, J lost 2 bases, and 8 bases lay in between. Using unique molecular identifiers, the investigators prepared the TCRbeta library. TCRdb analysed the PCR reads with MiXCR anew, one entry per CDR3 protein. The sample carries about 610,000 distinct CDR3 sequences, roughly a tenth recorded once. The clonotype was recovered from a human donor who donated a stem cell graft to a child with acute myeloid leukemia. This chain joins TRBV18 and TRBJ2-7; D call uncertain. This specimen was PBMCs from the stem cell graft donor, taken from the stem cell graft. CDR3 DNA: TGTGCCAGCTCACCGACAAATACCTACGAGCAGTACTTC. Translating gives CASSPTNTYEQYF.